These T cell receptor beta chains were read from a single sample in a study of CD8 T cells in ankylosing spondylitis. TCRdb reprocessed the 5' RACE reads with MiXCR, giving one entry per CDR3 protein. Of about 140,000 distinct CDR3 sequences listed, 7.3% are singletons. The sequenced sample was blood, either unsorted or a sorted T cell fraction (not recorded which). These receptors came from a female donor with ankylosing spondylitis or in good health (not recorded which). Both conserved end residues are part of each CDR3. The D gene is left open where the match is weak. Clone size is not always given. Where it is, it says once, few, many or a class for expanded clones.

v_call	clone_size	j_call	d_call	cdr3_aa	cdr3_nt
TRBV27	many	TRBJ1-1	TRBD1	CASSVDRGRSAFF	TGTGCCAGCAGTGTAGACAGGGGGCGGTCAGCTTTCTTT
TRBV29-1	many	TRBJ1-1	.	CSVGNTEAFF	TGCAGCGTTGGCAACACTGAAGCTTTCTTT
TRBV9	.	TRBJ2-3	TRBD2	CASSDDPLAAFTDTQYF	TGTGCCAGCAGCGACGACCCACTAGCGGCGTTCACAGATACGCAGTATTTT
TRBV6-2/TRBV6-3	many	TRBJ1-1	.	CASSGRQMNTEAFF	TGTGCCAGCAGTGGAAGACAGATGAACACTGAAGCTTTCTTT
TRBV7-2	many	TRBJ2-5	.	CASSLVGGIQETQYF	TGTGCCAGCAGCTTAGTAGGGGGGATCCAAGAGACCCAGTACTTC
TRBV10-3	many	TRBJ1-2	.	CAISESTSGYYGYTF	TGTGCCATCAGTGAGTCGACATCCGGCTACTATGGCTACACCTTC
TRBV10-2	many	TRBJ2-1	.	CASSESTGLGNEQFF	TGCGCCAGCAGTGAGTCGACAGGACTTGGCAATGAGCAGTTCTTC
TRBV28	many	TRBJ2-2	TRBD2	CASSLLAGGYTGELFF	TGTGCCAGCAGTCTGCTAGCGGGGGGCTACACCGGGGAGCTGTTTTTT
TRBV5-1	few	TRBJ2-3	TRBD2	CASSLIAGDLTDTQYF	TGCGCCAGCAGCTTGATTGCGGGGGACCTCACAGATACGCAGTATTTT
TRBV20-1	many	TRBJ2-7	TRBD1	CSATPGQGSHEQYF	TGCAGTGCAACCCCGGGACAGGGGAGCCACGAGCAGTACTTC
TRBV15	many	TRBJ2-3	.	CATSLRGDTQYF	TGTGCCACCAGCCTCCGGGGAGATACGCAGTATTTT
TRBV5-1	many	TRBJ2-3	TRBD2	CASSLNGGGLDTQYF	TGCGCCAGCAGCTTGAACGGGGGGGGCCTAGATACGCAGTATTTT
TRBV18	.	TRBJ2-1	.	CASSPQFPPNEQFF	TGTGCCAGCTCACCCCAATTTCCCCCTAATGAGCAGTTCTTC
TRBV19	few	TRBJ1-1	.	CASSIGLDGTEAFF	TGTGCCAGTAGTATTGGGTTGGATGGCACTGAAGCTTTCTTT
TRBV20-1	many	TRBJ1-3	.	CSARGAQGFSGNTIYF	TGCAGTGCTAGAGGCGCGCAGGGGTTCTCTGGAAACACCATATATTTT
TRBV5-1	few	TRBJ2-1	TRBD2	CASSLETSGYNEQFF	TGCGCCAGCAGCTTGGAAACTAGCGGGTACAATGAGCAGTTCTTC
TRBV27	many	TRBJ2-7	TRBD1	CASSFTLGQGAAEQYF	TGTGCCAGCAGTTTTACCCTCGGACAGGGGGCGGCCGAGCAGTACTTC
TRBV20-1	many	TRBJ1-1	TRBD1	CSAGQGITEAFF	TGCAGTGCCGGACAGGGGATCACTGAAGCTTTCTTT
TRBV5-5	many	TRBJ1-2	.	CASSLESYGYTF	TGTGCCAGCAGCCTGGAGTCTTATGGCTACACCTTC
TRBV5-1	many	TRBJ1-1	TRBD1	CASSPGTGYTEAFF	TGCGCCAGCAGCCCCGGGACAGGGTACACTGAAGCTTTCTTT
TRBV10-3	many	TRBJ1-2	.	CAIKEERNYGYTF	TGTGCCATCAAGGAGGAGAGAAACTATGGCTACACCTTC
TRBV19	.	TRBJ1-2	TRBD1	CASSMLTGNGYTF	TGTGCCAGTAGTATGTTGACAGGGAACGGCTACACCTTC
TRBV7-9	many	TRBJ1-2	.	CASSPNLNYGYTF	TGTGCCAGCAGCCCAAACCTTAACTATGGCTACACCTTC
TRBV29-1	many	TRBJ1-1	.	CSVVLGTEAFF	TGCAGCGTTGTGCTGGGCACTGAAGCTTTCTTT
TRBV11-1	many	TRBJ2-5	.	CASSVDRQQETQYF	TGTGCCAGCAGCGTGGACAGACAACAAGAGACCCAGTACTTC
TRBV29-1	many	TRBJ2-1	TRBD1	CSGWTGRFVEQFF	TGCAGCGGATGGACAGGACGATTTGTTGAGCAGTTCTTC
TRBV20-1	few	TRBJ1-4	.	CSASGTGEKLFF	TGCAGTGCCTCAGGGACGGGTGAAAAACTGTTTTTT
TRBV5-1	many	TRBJ2-7	TRBD1	CASSLVSGQNYEQYF	TGCGCCAGCAGCTTGGTGTCGGGACAGAACTACGAGCAGTACTTC
TRBV7-9	few	TRBJ1-1	.	CASSLALGGIGEAFF	TGTGCCAGCAGCTTAGCCCTGGGGGGGATCGGTGAAGCTTTCTTT
TRBV6-2/TRBV6-3	many	TRBJ1-2	.	CASTKTGIGGYTF	TGTGCCAGCACCAAAACAGGGATTGGCGGCTACACCTTC
TRBV4-3	many	TRBJ1-1	.	CASSLSAYMNTEAFF	TGCGCCAGCAGCCTCTCCGCCTACATGAACACTGAAGCTTTCTTT
TRBV2	few	TRBJ2-6	TRBD1	CASSRGQGLFVLTF	TGTGCCAGCAGTAGGGGACAGGGACTGTTCGTCCTGACTTTC